The T cell receptor beta chain under discussion was sequenced for a study of vaccination and CD4 T cells after COVID-19. A remark on this clonotype: Its antigen is unknown.

Treatment of the sample: roughly 10-day PBMC culture with coronavirus spike peptide pools or control peptides (ViraFEST assay). The Oncomine TCR Beta short-read assay was what sequenced the DNA obtained from cultured CD4+ T cells. Genomic DNA was drawn out of CD4+ T cells grown in culture. MiXCR was run by TCRdb on the PCR reads, yielding one entry per CDR3 protein. Among around 19,000 distinct CDR3 sequences listed, about 42% were seen once. Germline CDR1 is SEHNR and CDR2 is FQNEAQ (reference sequence). This CDR3 is built from 19 residues. V was trimmed by 4 bases and J by 0 bases, leaving 19 bases between them.

The rearrangement links TRBV7-9 to TRBJ2-6; a possible D gene is TRBD1 (6 bases). Sequenced here: CD4+ T cells from blood, cultured in vitro, sampled before SARS-CoV-2 vaccination. The TCR originated in a human donor who had recovered from COVID-19. The CDR3 DNA reads as TGTGCCAGCAGCTGGGAGACAGGCTTTGGGTTCTCTGGGGCCAACGTCCTGACTTTC. Its translation is CASSWETGFGFSGANVLTF.